These T cell receptor beta chains were read from a single sample in a study of blood T cell repertoires in COVID-19. Profiling relied on immunoSEQ multiplex PCR, and the TCRdb table lists in-frame clones only, not all of them. The data hold hundreds of thousands of clones, with approximately 89% observed a single time. Sequencing was done on a sample of peripheral blood. These receptors were obtained from a woman aged 60 to 75 with acute or convalescent COVID-19. CDR3s include the opening cysteine and the closing phenylalanine or tryptophan. A D gene is named only where the DNA matches it firmly. Where a row states a size, it is once, few, many or the class of an expanded clone; other rows omit it.

j_gene: TRBJ2-1
v_gene: TRBV28
abundance: NA
d_gene: TRBD2
CDR3aa: CASSFTGLAGEDEQFF
CDR3nt: TGTGCCAGCAGCTTCACCGGACTAGCGGGGGAAGATGAGCAGTTCTTC

j_gene: TRBJ2-5
v_gene: TRBV2
abundance: NA
d_gene: NA
CDR3aa: CASTVGAPETQYF
CDR3nt: TGTGCCAGCACTGTGGGGGCGCCAGAGACCCAGTACTTC

j_gene: TRBJ2-5
v_gene: TRBV9
abundance: NA
d_gene: NA
CDR3aa: CASSVAWTAQETQYF
CDR3nt: TGTGCCAGCAGCGTAGCGTGGACAGCCCAAGAGACCCAGTACTTC

j_gene: TRBJ2-7
v_gene: TRBV5-1
abundance: NA
d_gene: TRBD2
CDR3aa: CASSLAALAETYEQYF
CDR3nt: TGCGCCAGCAGCTTGGCCGCGCTAGCGGAAACCTACGAGCAGTACTTC

j_gene: TRBJ2-6
v_gene: TRBV7-3
abundance: NA
d_gene: NA
CDR3aa: CASSLMLTGSGANVLTF
CDR3nt: TGTGCCAGCAGCTTAATGTTAACGGGGTCCGGGGCCAACGTCCTGACTTTC

j_gene: TRBJ1-5
v_gene: TRBV30
abundance: NA
d_gene: NA
CDR3aa: CAWSSGIDQPQHF
CDR3nt: TGTGCCTGGAGTAGCGGAATCGATCAGCCCCAGCATTTT

j_gene: TRBJ1-1
v_gene: TRBV6-2/TRBV6-3
abundance: NA
d_gene: NA
CDR3aa: CASSGSWGVTQGAFF
CDR3nt: TGTGCCAGCAGTGGTTCGTGGGGGGTCACCCAGGGAGCTTTCTTT

j_gene: TRBJ1-1
v_gene: TRBV19
abundance: NA
d_gene: NA
CDR3aa: CASSSPVLQGMNTEAFF
CDR3nt: TGTGCCAGTAGTTCGCCCGTCCTCCAGGGAATGAACACTGAAGCTTTCTTT

j_gene: TRBJ2-1
v_gene: TRBV19
abundance: NA
d_gene: TRBD2
CDR3aa: CASSIDLSGGFVEQFF
CDR3nt: TGTGCCAGTAGTATAGATCTGAGCGGGGGTTTCGTTGAGCAGTTCTTC

j_gene: TRBJ2-1
v_gene: TRBV12-3/TRBV12-4
abundance: NA
d_gene: TRBD1
CDR3aa: CASSLTGPNEQFF
CDR3nt: TGTGCCAGCAGTTTGACAGGGCCCAATGAGCAGTTCTTC

j_gene: TRBJ2-1
v_gene: TRBV4-1
abundance: NA
d_gene: TRBD2
CDR3aa: CASSQVGRGGLNEQFF
CDR3nt: TGCGCCAGCAGCCAAGTAGGGCGGGGGGGCCTCAATGAGCAGTTCTTC

j_gene: TRBJ2-7
v_gene: TRBV9
abundance: NA
d_gene: NA
CDR3aa: CASSVGAGVREQYF
CDR3nt: TGTGCCAGCAGCGTAGGGGCAGGGGTCAGGGAGCAGTACTTC

j_gene: TRBJ2-5
v_gene: TRBV6-2/TRBV6-3
abundance: NA
d_gene: TRBD2
CDR3aa: CASRPRGAGQETQYF
CDR3nt: TGTGCCAGCAGGCCTCGGGGAGCGGGGCAAGAGACCCAGTACTTC

j_gene: TRBJ1-6
v_gene: TRBV11-1
abundance: NA
d_gene: TRBD1
CDR3aa: CASSFSGQGNSPLHF
CDR3nt: TGTGCCAGCAGCTTTTCGGGACAGGGGAATTCACCCCTCCACTTT

j_gene: TRBJ1-1
v_gene: TRBV9
abundance: NA
d_gene: NA
CDR3aa: CASSVVGGTNTEAFF
CDR3nt: TGTGCCAGCAGCGTAGTGGGAGGGACGAACACTGAAGCTTTCTTT

j_gene: TRBJ2-7
v_gene: TRBV11-2
abundance: NA
d_gene: TRBD1
CDR3aa: CASSSTGGGYEQYF
CDR3nt: TGTGCCAGCAGCTCTACAGGGGGCGGATACGAGCAGTACTTC

j_gene: TRBJ2-2
v_gene: TRBV9
abundance: NA
d_gene: NA
CDR3aa: CASSVARGNTGELFF
CDR3nt: TGTGCCAGCAGCGTAGCCAGGGGGAACACCGGGGAGCTGTTTTTT

j_gene: TRBJ1-2
v_gene: TRBV28
abundance: NA
d_gene: TRBD1
CDR3aa: CASSFDRGNYGYTF
CDR3nt: TGTGCCAGCAGTTTCGACAGGGGCAACTATGGCTACACCTTC

j_gene: TRBJ1-6
v_gene: TRBV7-2
abundance: few
d_gene: TRBD1
CDR3aa: CASSSRDRDSPLHF
CDR3nt: TGTGCCAGCAGCTCCAGGGACAGGGATTCACCCCTCCACTTT

j_gene: TRBJ2-3
v_gene: TRBV7-9
abundance: once
d_gene: TRBD1
CDR3aa: CASGAVRQGLDTQYF
CDR3nt: TGTGCCAGTGGGGCGGTGAGACAGGGATTGGATACGCAGTATTTT

j_gene: TRBJ1-6
v_gene: TRBV6-6
abundance: NA
d_gene: NA
CDR3aa: CASSYLGTHNSPLHF
CDR3nt: TGTGCCAGCAGTTATCTAGGCACCCATAATTCACCCCTCCACTTT

j_gene: TRBJ1-2
v_gene: TRBV30
abundance: NA
d_gene: NA
CDR3aa: CAWSSRGIPLGGYTF
CDR3nt: TGTGCCTGGAGTTCAAGGGGAATACCCCTCGGAGGCTACACCTTC

j_gene: TRBJ2-3
v_gene: TRBV27
abundance: once
d_gene: TRBD1
CDR3aa: CASSLHRGIFTDTQYF
CDR3nt: TGTGCCAGCAGTCTCCACAGGGGTATCTTTACAGATACGCAGTATTTT

j_gene: TRBJ1-1
v_gene: TRBV19
abundance: NA
d_gene: TRBD1
CDR3aa: CASNTQGFGAEAFF
CDR3nt: TGTGCCAGTAATACACAGGGGTTCGGCGCTGAAGCTTTCTTT

j_gene: TRBJ2-1
v_gene: TRBV7-2
abundance: NA
d_gene: NA
CDR3aa: CASSLAEGSYNEQFF
CDR3nt: TGTGCCAGCAGCTTAGCGGAGGGCTCCTACAATGAGCAGTTCTTC

j_gene: TRBJ1-2
v_gene: TRBV7-8
abundance: NA
d_gene: NA
CDR3aa: CASSLAGDPYGYTF
CDR3nt: TGTGCCAGCAGCTTGGCGGGAGACCCTTATGGCTACACCTTC

j_gene: TRBJ1-2
v_gene: TRBV19
abundance: few
d_gene: NA
CDR3aa: CASSIGGTQGYTF
CDR3nt: TGTGCCAGTAGTATTGGGGGGACTCAAGGCTACACCTTC

j_gene: TRBJ1-5
v_gene: TRBV7-9
abundance: NA
d_gene: NA
CDR3aa: CASSSDSSNQPQHF
CDR3nt: TGTGCCAGCAGCTCGGACAGTAGCAATCAGCCCCAGCATTTT

j_gene: TRBJ2-2
v_gene: TRBV30
abundance: NA
d_gene: TRBD2
CDR3aa: CAWSREGVDTGELFF
CDR3nt: TGTGCCTGGAGTAGGGAGGGAGTGGACACCGGGGAGCTGTTTTTT

j_gene: TRBJ2-1
v_gene: TRBV7-9
abundance: NA
d_gene: TRBD1
CDR3aa: CASSPGQGRDNEQFF
CDR3nt: TGTGCCAGCAGCCCGGGACAGGGGAGGGACAATGAGCAGTTCTTC

j_gene: TRBJ1-1
v_gene: TRBV18
abundance: NA
d_gene: NA
CDR3aa: CASSPGQSQNTEAFF
CDR3nt: TGTGCCAGCTCACCGGGACAAAGCCAGAACACTGAAGCTTTCTTT

j_gene: TRBJ1-2
v_gene: TRBV28
abundance: NA
d_gene: TRBD1
CDR3aa: CASRPDRVYGYTF
CDR3nt: TGTGCCAGCAGACCGGACAGGGTCTATGGCTACACCTTC

j_gene: TRBJ1-1
v_gene: TRBV5-1
abundance: NA
d_gene: NA
CDR3aa: CASSLGDGVDTEAFF
CDR3nt: TGCGCCAGCAGCTTGGGAGACGGGGTCGACACTGAAGCTTTCTTT